Each of the 21 T cell receptor beta chains below was sequenced from the same sample in a study of blood T cell repertoires in COVID-19. Clones were read by immunoSEQ multiplex PCR, and TCRdb kept only the in-frame ones, dropping some. Counted here are 100,000 or so clones, approximately 90% occurring once; the ten biggest clones make up about 1%. The sequencing sample was made of peripheral blood. The receptors here all came from a man aged 60 to 75 with acute or convalescent COVID-19.

The rearrangement uses TRBV27 and TRBJ1-4; D gene unclear. In germline, CDR1 is MNHEY, CDR2 SMNVEV (reference sequence). The CDR3 runs 13 residues. With 7 bases removed from V and 11 bases from J, the gap between germline ends came to 17 bases. CDR3 coding DNA: TGTGCCAGCACTAACACAGTAATGAGTAAACTGTTTTTT. It codes for CASTNTVMSKLFF.

This clone was observed a handful of times. The rearrangement links TRBV5-4 to TRBJ1-2; D is possibly TRBD1 (5 bases). In germline, CDR1 is SGHNT, CDR2 YYREEE (reference sequence). The CDR3 is 13 amino acids. V gave up 0 bases and J gave up 8 bases, with 11 bases separating them. The chain's CDR3 is CASSLGTLRGYTF. The CDR3 DNA sequence: TGTGCCAGCAGCTTGGGGACACTTCGGGGCTACACCTTC.

The chain joins TRBV12-3 or TRBV12-4 to TRBJ2-4, with 7 bases that match TRBD1. The V gene end was trimmed by 7 bases and the J gene end by 6 bases; junction bases not matched to a gene: 3. The CDR3 runs 12 residues. The CDR3 is CASKGAGNIQYF. Here the CDR3 DNA reads TGTGCCAGCAAGGGGGCCGGAAACATTCAGTACTTC.

This chain links TRBV30 with TRBJ2-2; the D is unclear. CDR3 length: 14 amino acids. Per germline, CDR1 GTSNPN and CDR2 SVGIG (reference sequence). Between the trimmed V and J ends, which lost 3 bases and 4 bases, there was a span of 12 bases. The DNA of the CDR3 is TGTGCCTGGAGCCTGTACGGTTCCACCGGGGAGCTGTTTTTT. Translated: CAWSLYGSTGELFF. Supplemented by reference TRBV30 and TRBJ2-2, the full variable domain reads SQTIHQWPATLVQPVGSPLSLECTVEGTSNPNLYWYRQAAGRGLQLLFYSVGIGQISSEVPQNLSASRPQDRQFILSSKKLLLSDSGFYLCAWSLYGSTGELFFGEGSRLTVL.

The genes are TRBV6-5 and TRBJ1-2, with TRBD1 matching 7 bases. The ends lost 6 bases at V and 9 bases at J; junction bases unmatched: 7. This CDR3 spans 12 amino acids. Germline V gene lookup returns CDR1 MNHEY and CDR2 SVGAGI. CDR3 nucleotide sequence: TGTGCCAGCAGGAGCGACAGGGATCGCTACACCTTC. The encoded protein is CASRSDRDRYTF.

The CDR3 loop is CASSSGGQPQHF. CDR3 sequence (DNA): TGTGCCAGCAGTTCAGGGGGACAGCCCCAGCATTTT. The chain couples TRBV28 to TRBJ1-5, with TRBD1 matching over 7 bases. The trim removed 4 bases at V and 7 bases at J, leaving 1 base unmatched. In germline, CDR1 is MDHEN, CDR2 SYDVKM. There are 12 residues in the CDR3.

The gene calls are TRBV5-1 and TRBJ1-1; D not resolved. Trimming shortened V by 4 bases and J by 0 bases, and 13 bases separated the two germline ends. CDR1 SGHRS and CDR2 YFSETQ come from the germline V gene. CDR3 size: 15 residues. CDR3 protein: CASSPQGTVNTEAFF. Here the CDR3 DNA reads TGCGCCAGCAGCCCCCAAGGCACAGTGAACACTGAAGCTTTCTTT.

This rearrangement joins TRBV24-1 to TRBJ1-2; 7 bases line up with TRBD1. Germline V gene data show CDR1 as KGHDR and CDR2 as SFDVKD. V shed 4 bases and J 4 bases; nucleotides not matched to a gene: 14. There are 17 residues in the CDR3. The CDR3 loop is CATSDPSATGAPYGYTF. The CDR3, as DNA: TGTGCCACCAGTGACCCTTCCGCTACAGGGGCGCCCTATGGCTACACCTTC.

The V and J genes are TRBV7-9 and TRBJ2-5; a possible D gene is TRBD1 (5 bases). Germline CDR1 is SEHNR and CDR2 is FQNEAQ (reference sequence). V gave up 5 bases and J gave up 1 base, with 23 bases separating them. This CDR3 spans 18 amino acids. CDR3 sequence: CASSPQPQGVGLQETQYF. In nucleotides, the CDR3 is TGTGCCAGCAGCCCTCAGCCGCAGGGCGTGGGCCTCCAAGAGACCCAGTACTTC.

This clone came up once. This chain uses TRBV27 with TRBJ2-2; the match to TRBD2 covers 11 bases. V dropped 3 bases and J dropped 5; count of bases not matched to a gene: 5. The CDR3 length is 16 residues. CDR1 and CDR2 from the germline V gene are MNHEY and SMNVEV (reference sequence). Here the CDR3 DNA reads TGTGCCAGCAGTTTCTTAGCGGGAGGGCCGACCGGGGAGCTGTTTTTT. This codes for CASSFLAGGPTGELFF.

The V and J genes are TRBV7-7 and TRBJ1-3; 10 nucleotides agree with TRBD1. After removal of 4 bases from V and 3 bases from J, the junction contained 3 bases not matched to a gene. This CDR3 has 15 residues. Germline-derived CDR1 and CDR2 are SSHAT and FNYEAQ (reference sequence). The DNA for the CDR3 is TGTGCCAGCAGCTCCGGGACAGGGGATGGAAACACCATATATTTT. This sequence encodes CASSSGTGDGNTIYF.

The chain has TRBV7-3 and TRBJ2-5; maybe TRBD1 (5 bases). V lost 3 bases and J lost 7, with 15 bases in between. This CDR3 is built from 14 residues. Germline values: CDR1 SGHTA, CDR2 FQGTGA. CDR3 sequence: CASSLQGPPGTQYF. The DNA for the CDR3 is TGTGCCAGCAGCTTGCAGGGTCCCCCGGGGACCCAGTACTTC.

The chain is built from TRBV10-2 and TRBJ2-7; TRBD2 is a possible D gene (5 bases). The germline V gene encodes CDR1 WSHSY and CDR2 SAAADI. The V end was cut by 4 bases, the J end by 6 bases, with 19 bases between. CDR3 length: 15 amino acids. DNA for the CDR3: TGCGCCAGCAGTGGAAAACCGGGATCTTTTCCCGAGCAGTACTTC. Translated: CASSGKPGSFPEQYF.

The rearrangement joins TRBV24-1 to TRBJ1-4; possible D gene TRBD1, 5 bases. CDR1 is KGHDR, CDR2 SFDVKD, per germline. The CDR3 is 13 residues long. V lost 1 base and J 8 bases, leaving 7 bases between the germline ends. The CDR3: CATSDFWGEKLFF. The CDR3 DNA follows: TGTGCCACCAGTGATTTTTGGGGCGAAAAACTGTTTTTT.

The V gene is TRBV6-7, the J gene TRBJ1-2; possibly TRBD1 for D (5 bases). TRBV6-7 is an open reading frame whose function is uncertain. With 0 bases removed from V and 4 bases from J, the gap between germline ends came to 9 bases. CDR3 length: 14 amino acids. The CDR3 DNA is TGTGCCAGCAGTTACTCAGGAGGGACCTATGGCTACACCTTC. Protein sequence: CASSYSGGTYGYTF.

The rearrangement joins TRBV2 to TRBJ1-3, with a weak D call TRBD1 (6 bases). V lost 2 bases and J lost 2, with 19 bases in between. The CDR3 is 18 amino acids. Germline V gene sequence: CDR1 SNHLY, CDR2 FYNNEI. Here the CDR3 DNA reads TGTGCCAGCAGTGAAAGGCAGGGTAACAGGGTTGCTGGAAACACCATATATTTT. Its protein is CASSERQGNRVAGNTIYF.

This chain links TRBV28 with TRBJ1-2, with D tentatively TRBD1 (6 bases). CDR3 size: 13 residues. V was shortened by 2 bases and J by 4 bases, with 8 bases between the two germline ends. In germline, CDR1 is MDHEN, CDR2 SYDVKM. CDR3 loop: CASSLGGGYGYTF. The CDR3 DNA is TGTGCCAGCAGTTTAGGGGGCGGCTATGGCTACACCTTC.

This chain uses TRBV11-3 with TRBJ1-2; TRBD1 agrees at 7 bases. Per the germline V gene, CDR1 is SGHNT and CDR2 is YENEEA. This CDR3 has 15 residues. J gave up 2 bases and V 5 bases, and 8 bases lay outside the gene matches. This CDR3 reads CASSQGGQRNYGYTF. CDR3 coding DNA: TGTGCCAGCAGCCAGGGGGGACAGCGAAACTATGGCTACACCTTC. The full variable domain, with the rest looked up from reference TRBV11-3 and TRBJ1-2, is EAGVVQSPRYKIIEKKQPVAFWCNPISGHNTLYWYLQNLGQGPELLIRYENEEAVDDSQLPKDRFSAERLKGVDSTLKIQPAELGDSAVYLCASSQGGQRNYGYTFGSGTRLTVV.

In this sample, this clone turned up once. This chain's CDR3 is CSVEEQAMNTEAFF. CDR3 sequence (DNA): TGCAGCGTTGAAGAGCAAGCCATGAACACTGAAGCTTTCTTT. The V call is TRBV29-1, the J call TRBJ1-1; the D is unclear. This CDR3 is 14 amino acids long. Looked up from germline, CDR1 is SQVTM and CDR2 is ANQGSEA. With 0 bases removed from V and 0 bases from J, the gap between germline ends came to 8 bases.

J is TRBJ2-1 and V is TRBV25-1, with TRBD2 as a possible D gene (6 bases). The CDR3 consists of 14 residues. V was pared by 3 bases and J by 0 bases, with 6 bases between. Germline CDR1 MGHDK, CDR2 SYGVNS. The CDR3 reads CASSDGSSYNEQFF. The DNA of the CDR3 is TGTGCCAGCAGTGACGGGAGCTCCTACAATGAGCAGTTCTTC.

This chain joins TRBV14 and TRBJ2-7, with TRBD1 matching 11 bases. Germline CDR1 SGHDN, CDR2 FVKESK. Trimming took 2 bases from V and 6 from J; bases not matched to a gene: 3. The CDR3 contains 14 residues. The DNA of the CDR3 is TGTGCCAGCAGCCAAAATGGACAGGGGGCCGAGCAGTACGTC. Encoded protein: CASSQNGQGAEQYV.